Following are 14 T cell receptor beta chains from one sample sequenced in a study of T cell responses to AZD1222 COVID-19 vaccine (dated by TCRdb to about 2021). The label giving this sample's time point can be read as: baseline before first vaccination. Libraries were constructed by the immunoSEQ multiplex PCR assay. This immuneACCESS table, as held by TCRdb, lists in-frame sequences with V and J called but not all clones. Of the missing ones, under half trace to an unresolved V gene in checked studies; the others have no known cause. The sample data list some 40,000 clones, and around 80% of these were observed just once. About 3.9% of the sample goes to the ten largest clones. The starting material was peripheral blood, obtained on day 0 of AZD1222 vaccination. These TCRs come from an adult in good health.

The chain couples TRBV6-5 to TRBJ1-5, with no clear D. The CDR3 has 13 residues. CDR1 and CDR2 (germline): MNHEY, SVGAGI. Trimming pared 8 bases from V and 5 bases from J, leaving 13 bases between. The CDR3 is CASSLERHQPQHF. The CDR3 nucleotides are TGTGCCAGCTCCTTGGAGCGGCATCAGCCCCAGCATTTT.

The chain has TRBV6-1 and TRBJ1-3; 7 bases align to TRBD1. V dropped 4 bases and J dropped 1; count of bases not matched to a gene: 7. Germline V gene lookup returns CDR1 MNHNS and CDR2 SASEGT. The CDR3 runs to 16 residues. CDR3 sequence reads: CASSGAGGLSGNTIYF. CDR3 coding DNA: TGTGCCAGCAGTGGGGCAGGGGGATTATCTGGAAACACCATATATTTT.

The V and J genes are TRBV12-3 or TRBV12-4 and TRBJ2-7; 7 nucleotides agree with TRBD1. With V trimmed by 6 bases and J by 13 bases, 15 bases remained unmatched. This CDR3 spans 13 amino acids. This CDR3 is CASRSTGSLGEYF. CDR3 DNA: TGTGCCAGCAGATCGACAGGGAGCCTCGGAGAATACTTC.

The CDR3 DNA reads TGTGCCAGCAGCTTCACAGGGGGCGGTGGCTACACCTTC. Translation gives CASSFTGGGGYTF. The chain uses TRBV7-2 and TRBJ1-2, with 9 bases lining up with TRBD1. Germline V lookup: CDR1 SGHTA, CDR2 FQGNSA. The CDR3 is 13 amino acids. Unmatched junction bases numbered 3, after V lost 3 bases and J lost 7 bases.

The J gene is TRBJ1-2, the V gene TRBV25-1, with 7 bases matching TRBD1. Germline V gene data show CDR1 as MGHDK and CDR2 as SYGVNS. The ends lost 6 bases at V and 0 bases at J; junction bases unmatched: 13. CDR3 length: 17 residues. The chain's CDR3 is CASSNFGQAKANYGYTF. The CDR3 DNA follows: TGTGCCAGCAGCAACTTCGGACAGGCTAAAGCTAACTATGGCTACACCTTC.

The V and J genes are TRBV5-6 and TRBJ1-1; the D is unclear. CDR3 length equals 16 residues. CDR1 and CDR2 (germline): SGHDT, YYEEEE. V was cut by 0 bases and J by 5 bases, with 17 bases left in between. In DNA form, the CDR3 reads TGTGCCAGCAGCTTGGTCTCAGACTCCGTGGGGACTGAAGCTTTCTTT. It specifies CASSLVSDSVGTEAFF.

The J gene is TRBJ1-2, the V gene TRBV6-5; D gene ambiguous. The CDR3 contains 16 residues. Per the germline V gene, CDR1 is MNHEY and CDR2 is SVGAGI. Trimming left V 0 bases short and J 2 bases short, with 13 bases between. Here the CDR3 DNA reads TGTGCCAGCAGTTACTCCGGTGTGGCGGCCAACTATGGCTACACCTTC. Protein product: CASSYSGVAANYGYTF.

This clone was seen a single time. The chain combines TRBV18 with TRBJ2-3; 13 bases are shared with TRBD2. Germline assignment: CDR1 KGHSH and CDR2 LQKENI. This CDR3 is built from 18 residues. V lost 6 bases and J lost 1; bases outside the gene matches: 10. CDR3 DNA: TGTGCCAGCTCGCCCCTCCGGACTAGCGGGGGCCGCACAGATACGCAGTATTTT. Translation: CASSPLRTSGGRTDTQYF.

The V gene is TRBV5-5, the J gene TRBJ1-1; D remains ambiguous. Per the germline V gene, CDR1 is SGHKS and CDR2 is YYEKEE (reference sequence). V was pared by 1 base and J by 0 bases, with 10 bases between. The length of the CDR3 is 15 residues. The CDR3 DNA is TGTGCCAGCAGCTTGTTGGCGGATTTGAACACTGAAGCTTTCTTT. It codes for CASSLLADLNTEAFF.

The J gene is TRBJ1-3, the V gene TRBV30; D not resolved. This CDR3 region has 14 residues. V lost 3 bases to trimming and J lost 0 bases, with 9 bases between them. Germline values: CDR1 GTSNPN, CDR2 SVGIG (reference sequence). The CDR3 DNA is TGTGCCTGGAGCGCCACACACTCTGGAAACACCATATATTTT. This translates into CAWSATHSGNTIYF.

This rearrangement joins TRBV28 to TRBJ1-6, with 7 bases identical to TRBD1. The CDR3 spans 12 residues. The germline CDR1 and CDR2 sequences are MDHEN and SYDVKM. V was pared by 8 bases and J by 7 bases, with 2 bases of the junction left unmatched. The CDR3 DNA sequence: TGTGCCAGCGGGACAGAGAATTCACCCCTCCACTTT. Its protein product is CASGTENSPLHF.

V and J are TRBV19 and TRBJ1-2, with 8 bases that match TRBD1. V gave up 2 bases and J gave up 8 bases; unmatched junction bases: 7. The CDR3 consists of 14 residues. Germline loops: CDR1 LNHDA, CDR2 SQIVND (reference sequence). The CDR3 sequence: CASSITGGLYGYTF. Here the CDR3 DNA reads TGTGCCAGTAGTATAACAGGGGGATTATACGGCTACACCTTC.

The genes are TRBV28 and TRBJ2-7; D might be TRBD1 or TRBD2, each matching 6 bases. Germline assignment: CDR1 MDHEN and CDR2 SYDVKM. Trimming shortened V by 8 bases and J by 2 bases, and 19 bases separated the two germline ends. This CDR3 has 15 amino acids. CDR3 bases: TGTGCCAGCCTACCTCAGGGGACTCCAGCCTACGAGCAGTACTTC. Translating it yields CASLPQGTPAYEQYF.

The chain carries TRBV7-9 and TRBJ2-1; D unresolved. Trimming left V 1 base short and J 8 bases short, with 6 bases between. Germline V lookup: CDR1 SEHNR, CDR2 FQNEAQ (reference sequence). The CDR3 totals 12 residues. CDR3 in DNA: TGTGCCAGCAGCTTAGGTAGAGATGAGCAGTTCTTC. Translation: CASSLGRDEQFF.